These 16 T cell receptor beta chains were sequenced from one sample in a study of T cells in Graves' hyperthyroidism and ophthalmopathy. TCR beta CDR3 sequences were amplified from RNA transcripts. A first-round RT-PCR of the TCR CDR3 used the HTBI primer set. TCRdb itself ran the multiplex PCR reads through MiXCR, one entry per CDR3 protein. The table records about 360,000 distinct CDR3 sequences, about 13% of them present only once. Sequencing input: blood. The receptors derive from a woman aged 18-29 years with Graves' hyperthyroidism.

The gene calls are TRBV4-1 and TRBJ1-4; D is unclear. The CDR3 extends over 15 amino acids. Germline assignment: CDR1 MGHRA and CDR2 YSYEKL. V was clipped by 0 bases and J by 8 bases, with 13 bases between them. The CDR3 DNA is TGCGCCAGCAGCCAAGATCATTTACAGAGGGAAAAACTGTTTTTT. This translates into CASSQDHLQREKLFF.

This clonotype was seen repeatedly, ten times or more. The chain is built from TRBV7-3 and TRBJ2-1; D gene ambiguous. Germline lookup yields CDR1 SGHTA and CDR2 FQGTGA. This CDR3 has 13 residues. V lost 5 bases, J lost 5 bases, and 10 bases lay in between. The CDR3 DNA follows: TGTGCCAGCAGCGTGGACGGAAACAATGAGCAGTTCTTC. It is translated as CASSVDGNNEQFF. Filled out from reference TRBV7-3 and TRBJ2-1, the complete variable domain reads GAGVSQTPSNKVTEKGKYVELRCDPISGHTALYWYRQSLGQGPEFLIYFQGTGAADDSGLPNDRFFAVRPEGSVSTLKIQRTERGDSAVYLCASSVDGNNEQFFGPGTRLTVL.

This clonotype occurred many times. The chain recombines TRBV5-1 with TRBJ2-7, with D perhaps TRBD2 (5 bases). The CDR3 runs to 11 residues. Germline CDR1 SGHRS, CDR2 YFSETQ. The germline V and J ends were trimmed by 7 bases and 7 bases, with 12 bases remaining between them. The CDR3 bases are TGCGCCAGCGGGAGTTTGGGGGAGCAGTACTTC. Its protein is CASGSLGEQYF.

This clonotype was recorded many times. The rearrangement uses TRBV5-1 and TRBJ1-6, with D unresolved. Germline assignment: CDR1 SGHRS and CDR2 YFSETQ. Trimming removed 1 base at V and 0 bases at J, with 5 bases between. The CDR3 is 15 amino acids. For the CDR3, the DNA is TGCGCCAGCAGCTTGACGAGCTCCTATAATTCACCCCTCCACTTT. Amino acid sequence: CASSLTSSYNSPLHF. Based on the CDR3 plus reference TRBV5-1 and TRBJ1-6, the full variable domain is KAGVTQTPRYLIKTRGQQVTLSCSPISGHRSVSWYQQTPGQGLQFLFEYFSETQRNKGNFPGRFSGRQFSNSRSEMNVSTLELGDSALYLCASSLTSSYNSPLHFGNGTRLTVT.

This chain joins TRBV5-1 and TRBJ2-3, with 11 positions matching TRBD1. The CDR3 consists of 16 residues. Germline CDR1 SGHRS, CDR2 YFSETQ. With 5 bases clipped from V and 6 bases from J, the junction kept 11 bases outside the gene matches. Written as DNA, the CDR3 is TGCGCCAGCAGTTTAATCGGACAGGGGGCGTTGGATACGCAGTATTTT. As protein: CASSLIGQGALDTQYF.

The chain is built from TRBV15 and TRBJ2-3, with 8 bases fitting TRBD1. The junction had 7 bases not matched to a gene; V was cut back by 0 bases and J by 5 bases. The CDR3 sequence is 16 residues long. Germline V gives CDR1 LNHNV, CDR2 YYDKDF (reference sequence). CDR3 sequence: CATSRERSGTGDTQYF. Here the CDR3 DNA reads TGTGCCACCAGCAGAGAAAGGAGTGGGACAGGAGATACGCAGTATTTT.

This clonotype was observed a handful of times. This chain links TRBV18 with TRBJ1-2, with 9 bases that match TRBD1. Losses at the gene ends were 2 bases for V and 8 bases for J; bases not matched to a gene: 9. The CDR3 has 15 residues. Germline CDR1 and CDR2: KGHSH and LQKENI. The CDR3 here is CASSPWDREPLGYTF. In DNA, the CDR3 is TGTGCCAGCTCACCATGGGACAGGGAGCCATTGGGCTACACCTTC.

This clonotype showed up many times. The genes are TRBV11-1 and TRBJ1-1; D possibly corresponds to TRBD1 (5 bases). CDR1 is SGHAT, CDR2 FQDESV, per germline (reference sequence). V dropped 3 bases and J dropped 1 base, with 9 bases sitting between them. CDR3 length equals 14 residues. CDR3 amino acids: CASSFGRGNTEAFF. Written as DNA, the CDR3 is TGTGCCAGCAGCTTCGGGAGGGGGAACACTGAAGCTTTCTTT.

This clonotype has only a few counts. The genes are TRBV30 and TRBJ2-5, with D possibly TRBD1 on 5 matching bases. Germline CDR1 and CDR2: GTSNPN and SVGIG (reference sequence). Trimming took 8 bases from V and 2 from J, leaving 9 bases between them. The CDR3 consists of 11 residues. CDR3 DNA: TGTGCCAGGGGAAGACAAGAGACCCAGTACTTC. It is translated as CARGRQETQYF. Together with reference TRBV30 and TRBJ2-5, the CDR3 gives the full variable domain: SQTIHQWPATLVQPVGSPLSLECTVEGTSNPNLYWYRQAAGRGLQLLFYSVGIGQISSEVPQNLSASRPQDRQFILSSKKLLLSDSGFYLCARGRQETQYFGPGTRLLVL.

This chain links TRBV5-1 with TRBJ2-5, with 7 nucleotides matching TRBD1. The V segment lost 4 bases and the J segment 5 bases; nucleotides outside the gene matches: 11. There are 15 residues in the CDR3. From germline, CDR1 is SGHRS and CDR2 YFSETQ. CDR3 sequence reads: CASSTPWTGGETQYF. CDR3 nucleotide sequence: TGCGCCAGCAGCACCCCTTGGACAGGTGGGGAGACCCAGTACTTC. Full variable domain (remainder filled in from reference TRBV5-1 and TRBJ2-5): KAGVTQTPRYLIKTRGQQVTLSCSPISGHRSVSWYQQTPGQGLQFLFEYFSETQRNKGNFPGRFSGRQFSNSRSEMNVSTLELGDSALYLCASSTPWTGGETQYFGPGTRLLVL.

This clonotype came up many times. The chain is built from TRBV11-3 and TRBJ2-1, with 8 bases aligning to TRBD2. This CDR3 comprises 15 residues. Losses at the gene ends were 1 base for V and 3 bases for J; bases not matched to a gene: 2. Germline lookup yields CDR1 SGHNT and CDR2 YENEEA. This CDR3 is CASSLVGGGYNEQFF. The CDR3 DNA sequence: TGTGCCAGCAGCTTAGTCGGGGGGGGCTACAATGAGCAGTTCTTC. Full variable domain (outside the CDR3, taken from reference TRBV11-3 and TRBJ2-1): EAGVVQSPRYKIIEKKQPVAFWCNPISGHNTLYWYLQNLGQGPELLIRYENEEAVDDSQLPKDRFSAERLKGVDSTLKIQPAELGDSAVYLCASSLVGGGYNEQFFGPGTRLTVL.

This clonotype was counted at least ten times. The chain combines TRBV5-1 with TRBJ1-3; D unresolved. CDR1 is SGHRS and CDR2 is YFSETQ in the germline V gene. V lost 0 bases and J lost 3, with 7 bases in between. The CDR3 extends over 14 amino acids. CDR3 sequence: CASSLVNSGNTIYF. CDR3 DNA sequence: TGCGCCAGCAGCTTGGTGAACAGTGGAAACACCATATATTTT.

This clonotype was counted many times. The chain links TRBV20-1 to TRBJ1-2; tentatively, D is TRBD1 (6 bases). Trimming cost V 8 bases and J 8 bases, with 18 bases left between them. The CDR3 has 12 residues. Germline V gene data show CDR1 as DFQATT and CDR2 as SNEGSKA (reference sequence). CDR3 nucleotide sequence: TGCAGTACCTACTTCACAGGGTTCGGCTACACCTTC. Protein product: CSTYFTGFGYTF.

With respect to this clonotype: A clone one base away is much larger, so this may be a read error. V and J are TRBV6-1 and TRBJ1-6; 9 bases are a match to TRBD1. Germline assignment: CDR1 MNHNS and CDR2 SASEGT. This CDR3 has 15 amino acids. This chain's CDR3 is CASSPLDRGDSPPHF. For the CDR3, the DNA is TGTGCCAGCAGCCCGCTTGACAGGGGGGATTCACCCCCCCACTTT.

This clonotype was counted ten times or more. V gene TRBV3-1 combines with J gene TRBJ2-3, with D uncertain. Deletions cut 8 bases from V and 4 bases from J, with 4 bases between. This CDR3 contains 10 residues. Germline assignment: CDR1 LGHDT and CDR2 YNNKEL (reference sequence). The CDR3 nucleotides are TGTGCCAGCGGGTCAGATACGCAGTATTTT. This translates into CASGSDTQYF.

This clonotype was observed a handful of times. The conserved phenylalanine or tryptophan normally closing the CDR3 is absent here, so this likely arose from a read error. The chain recombines TRBV5-1 with TRBJ1-1; D possibly corresponds to TRBD1 (5 bases). The CDR3 consists of 14 residues. Per the germline V gene, CDR1 is SGHRS and CDR2 is YFSETQ. Trimming removed 4 bases at V and 1 base at J, with 11 bases between. The CDR3 is CASSQGTANTEAFS. The CDR3 DNA reads TGCGCCAGCAGCCAAGGGACGGCGAACACTGAAGCTTTCTCT.